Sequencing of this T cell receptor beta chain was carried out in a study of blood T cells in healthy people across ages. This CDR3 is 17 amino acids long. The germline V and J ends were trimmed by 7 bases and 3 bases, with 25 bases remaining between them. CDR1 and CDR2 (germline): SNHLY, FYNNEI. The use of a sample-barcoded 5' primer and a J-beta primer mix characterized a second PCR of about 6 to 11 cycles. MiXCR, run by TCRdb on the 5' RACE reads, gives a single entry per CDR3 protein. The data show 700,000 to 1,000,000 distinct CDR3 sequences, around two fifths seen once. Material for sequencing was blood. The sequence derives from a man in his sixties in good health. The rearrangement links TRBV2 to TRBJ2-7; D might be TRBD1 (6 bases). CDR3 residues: CASTDSNLQGALYEQYF. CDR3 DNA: TGTGCCAGCACCGACTCGAACCTACAGGGTGCGCTCTACGAGCAGTACTTC.